The 8 T cell receptor beta chains presented below share a single source sample, sequenced in a study of T cells in Graves' hyperthyroidism and ophthalmopathy. RNA transcripts gave rise to amplified TCR beta CDR3 regions. The TCR CDR3 was amplified in a first-round RT-PCR using the HTBI primer set. Each CDR3 protein is one row after TCRdb ran MiXCR on the multiplex PCR reads. The data contain hundreds of thousands of distinct CDR3 sequences, around 14% of them singletons. Sequencing input: blood. All receptors derive from a young woman with Graves' hyperthyroidism.

The rearrangement joins TRBV29-1 to TRBJ2-1; a possible D gene is TRBD1 (5 bases). Trimming removed 1 base from V and 3 bases from J, with 13 bases in between. Looked up from germline, CDR1 is SQVTM and CDR2 is ANQGSEA. The CDR3 has 15 residues. The CDR3 protein is CSVEARAEYYNEQFF. DNA of the CDR3: TGCAGCGTTGAAGCCAGGGCGGAATACTACAATGAGCAGTTCTTC.

This clonotype was recorded at least ten times. The gene calls are TRBV5-1 and TRBJ2-3, with 10 bases fitting TRBD2. The germline V gene encodes CDR1 SGHRS and CDR2 YFSETQ. The CDR3 extends over 14 amino acids. Trimming at V came to 5 bases and at J to 0 bases, leaving 0 bases not matched to a gene. The CDR3 sequence: CASRTSGSTDTQYF. For the CDR3, the DNA is TGCGCCAGCAGGACTAGCGGGAGCACAGATACGCAGTATTTT.

J is TRBJ1-2 and V is TRBV4-1; the match to TRBD1 covers 10 bases. The length of the CDR3 is 16 residues. The V segment lost 4 bases and the J segment 6 bases; nucleotides outside the gene matches: 11. Germline V gene sequence: CDR1 MGHRA, CDR2 YSYEKL. CDR3 region: CASSPQGGTGEDGYTF. CDR3 nucleotide sequence: TGCGCCAGCAGCCCCCAAGGAGGGACAGGGGAGGATGGCTACACCTTC.

Only a few counts were recorded for this clonotype. This chain joins TRBV18 and TRBJ2-1, with a weak D call TRBD2 (6 bases). This CDR3 has 15 residues. With 3 bases removed from V and 9 bases from J, the gap between germline ends came to 18 bases. In germline, CDR1 is KGHSH, CDR2 LQKENI. The CDR3 nucleotides are TGTGCCAGCTCACCGGAGTCCGACGACGGGAGTGAGCAGTTCTTC. Amino acid sequence: CASSPESDDGSEQFF.

The gene calls are TRBV12-3 or TRBV12-4 and TRBJ2-5; D might be TRBD2 (7 bases). Between the trimmed V and J ends, which lost 6 bases and 4 bases, there was a span of 12 bases. This CDR3 is built from 13 residues. CDR3 nucleotide sequence: TGTGCCAGCAGAGGGGGGGCGGGAGAGACCCAGTACTTC. It encodes CASRGGAGETQYF.

This clonotype was found many times. The chain is built from TRBV11-2 and TRBJ1-4; D is unresolved. In germline, CDR1 is SGHAT, CDR2 FQNNGV. The CDR3 is 15 residues long. Trimming left V 2 bases short and J 9 bases short, with 16 bases between. CDR3: CASSLSIAVQKKLFF. CDR3 DNA: TGTGCCAGCAGCTTAAGCATTGCCGTCCAAAAAAAACTGTTTTTT.

This clonotype was seen ten or more times. A junction end diverges from the germline sequence, so it may reflect a read error. The chain joins TRBV7-7 to TRBJ2-1; 12 nucleotides match TRBD2. The CDR3 totals 16 residues. CDR1 is SSHAT, CDR2 FNYEAQ, per germline (reference sequence). DNA for the CDR3: TGTGCTAGCAGACCGACTAGCGGGAGTCCCTACAATGAGCAGTTCTTC. Residues: CASRPTSGSPYNEQFF.

This clonotype was seen at least ten times. The chain is built from TRBV7-9 and TRBJ2-1; perhaps D is TRBD1 or TRBD2 (6 bases each). Germline CDR1 SEHNR, CDR2 FQNEAQ (reference sequence). The CDR3 length is 15 residues. With 5 bases removed from V and 4 bases from J, the gap between germline ends came to 15 bases. CDR3 sequence reads: CASSPGLQGYNEQFF. The CDR3 region has the DNA TGTGCCAGCAGCCCGGGACTCCAGGGGTACAATGAGCAGTTCTTC.